This T cell receptor beta chain is drawn from a study of glioma-infiltrating T cells after dendritic cell vaccination. Study as a whole: Autologous tumor lysate-pulsed dendritic cell vaccination was given between about 2003 and 2013.

Time point reported: after dendritic cell vaccination, including at tumor progression/relapse. The primer mix had 60 V beta and 13 J beta primers. Using immunoSEQ multiplex PCR, the repertoire was profiled, and TCRdb retains in-frame clones only, with some absent. Altogether roughly 50,000 clones are present, 89% being singletons, with the ten largest covering less than 6.5%. Germline V CDR1 and CDR2: SGDLS, YYNGEE. V dropped 0 bases and J dropped 2 bases, with 8 bases sitting between them. There are 15 residues in the CDR3. Sequencing was performed on blood, taken after dendritic cell vaccination. The V gene is TRBV9, the J gene TRBJ2-2; tentative D call: TRBD2 (6 bases). This TCR came from a human donor with glioblastoma. This CDR3 reads CASSVGGVNTGELFF. The CDR3 DNA follows: TGTGCCAGCAGCGTAGGCGGGGTCAACACCGGGGAGCTGTTTTTT.